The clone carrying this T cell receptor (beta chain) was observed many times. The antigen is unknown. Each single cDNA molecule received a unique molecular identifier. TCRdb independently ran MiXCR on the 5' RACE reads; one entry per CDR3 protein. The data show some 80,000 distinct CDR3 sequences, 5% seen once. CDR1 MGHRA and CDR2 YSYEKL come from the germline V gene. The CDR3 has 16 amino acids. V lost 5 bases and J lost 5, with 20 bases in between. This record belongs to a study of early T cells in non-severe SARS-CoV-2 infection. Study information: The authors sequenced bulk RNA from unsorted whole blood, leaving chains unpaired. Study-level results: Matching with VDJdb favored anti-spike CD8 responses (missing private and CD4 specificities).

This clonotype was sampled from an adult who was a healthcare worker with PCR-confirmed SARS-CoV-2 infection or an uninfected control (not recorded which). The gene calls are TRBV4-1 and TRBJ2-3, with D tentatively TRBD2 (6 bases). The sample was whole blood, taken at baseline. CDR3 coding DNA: TGCGCCAGCAGCTCCCCTGGGTGGGGGGAGAAAGATACGCAGTATTTT. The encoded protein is CASSSPGWGEKDTQYF.